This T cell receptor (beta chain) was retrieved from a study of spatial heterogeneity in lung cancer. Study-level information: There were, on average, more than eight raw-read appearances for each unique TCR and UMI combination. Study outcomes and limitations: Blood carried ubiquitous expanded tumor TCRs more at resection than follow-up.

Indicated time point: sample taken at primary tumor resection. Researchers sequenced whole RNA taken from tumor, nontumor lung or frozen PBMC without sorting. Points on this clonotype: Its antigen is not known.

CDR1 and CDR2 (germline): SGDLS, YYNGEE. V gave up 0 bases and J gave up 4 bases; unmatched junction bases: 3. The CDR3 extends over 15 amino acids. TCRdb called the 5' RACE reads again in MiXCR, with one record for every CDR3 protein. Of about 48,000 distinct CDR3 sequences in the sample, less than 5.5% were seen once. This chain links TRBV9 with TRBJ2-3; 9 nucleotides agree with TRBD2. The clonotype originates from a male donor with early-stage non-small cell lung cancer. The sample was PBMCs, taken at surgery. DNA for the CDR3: TGTGCCAGCAGCGTAGGACTAGCGGTGCCAGATACGCAGTATTTT. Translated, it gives CASSVGLAVPDTQYF.